This TCR beta chain stems from a study of blood T cells in healthy people across ages. About the study: Template switching captured about one barcoded beta molecule per two T cells.

Turning to this clonotype: Its antigen is not known.

There are 13 residues in the CDR3. V was pared by 3 bases and J by 3 bases, with 3 bases of the junction left unmatched. The germline V gene encodes CDR1 GTSNPN and CDR2 SVGIG (reference sequence). Study findings and constraints: TCR beta diversity, measured per million T cells, fell in a roughly linear way with age. Both naive CD4+ cell counts and diversity were greater in long-lived donors than in aged donors. TCR beta diversity tracked closely with naive T cell percentage.

Combining a sample-barcoded 5' primer with a J-beta primer mix, a second PCR ran for roughly 6 to 12 cycles. TCRdb reanalysed the 5' RACE reads using MiXCR and keeps one entry per CDR3 protein. The table shows 650,000 to 1,000,000 distinct CDR3 sequences, with 36% occurring only once. The J gene is TRBJ1-1, the V gene TRBV30; 8 nucleotides align to TRBD1. This TCR derives from a man aged 18 to 30 in good health. The sequenced sample consisted of blood. CDR3: CAWRVQGDTEAFF. The CDR3 DNA reads as TGTGCCTGGAGGGTACAGGGGGACACTGAAGCTTTCTTT.